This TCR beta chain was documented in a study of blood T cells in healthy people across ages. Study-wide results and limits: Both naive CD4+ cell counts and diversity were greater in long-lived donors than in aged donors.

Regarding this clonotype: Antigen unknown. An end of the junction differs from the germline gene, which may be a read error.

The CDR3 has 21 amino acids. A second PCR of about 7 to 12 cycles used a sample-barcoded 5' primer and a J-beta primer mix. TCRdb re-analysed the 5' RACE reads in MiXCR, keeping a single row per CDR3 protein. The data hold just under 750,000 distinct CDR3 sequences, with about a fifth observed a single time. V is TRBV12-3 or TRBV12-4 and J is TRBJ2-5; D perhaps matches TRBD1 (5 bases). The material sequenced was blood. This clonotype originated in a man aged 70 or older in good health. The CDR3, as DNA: TGTGTCAGCAGTTTATTAGACACCAGGGTCGGCTCAGCCTTGGACCAAGAGACCCAGTACTTC. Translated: CVSSLLDTRVGSALDQETQYF.